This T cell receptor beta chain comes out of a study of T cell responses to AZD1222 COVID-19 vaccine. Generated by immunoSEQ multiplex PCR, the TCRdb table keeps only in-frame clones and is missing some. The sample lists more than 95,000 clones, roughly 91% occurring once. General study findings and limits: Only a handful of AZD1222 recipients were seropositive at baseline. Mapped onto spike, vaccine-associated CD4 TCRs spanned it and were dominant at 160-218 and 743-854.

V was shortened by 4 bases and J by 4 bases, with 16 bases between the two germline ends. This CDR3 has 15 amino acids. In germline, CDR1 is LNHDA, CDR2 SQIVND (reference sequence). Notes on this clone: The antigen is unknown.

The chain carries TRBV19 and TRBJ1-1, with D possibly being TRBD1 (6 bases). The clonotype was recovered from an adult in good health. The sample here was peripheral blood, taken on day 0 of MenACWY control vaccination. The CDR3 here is CASSKGDPQGTEAFF. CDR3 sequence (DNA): TGTGCCAGTAGTAAGGGGGACCCTCAGGGCACTGAAGCTTTCTTT. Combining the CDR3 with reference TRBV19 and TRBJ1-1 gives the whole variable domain DGGITQSPKYLFRKEGQNVTLSCEQNLNHDAMYWYRQDPGQGLRLIYYSQIVNDFQKGDIAEGYSVSREKKESFPLTVTSAQKNPTAFYLCASSKGDPQGTEAFFGQGTRLTVV.